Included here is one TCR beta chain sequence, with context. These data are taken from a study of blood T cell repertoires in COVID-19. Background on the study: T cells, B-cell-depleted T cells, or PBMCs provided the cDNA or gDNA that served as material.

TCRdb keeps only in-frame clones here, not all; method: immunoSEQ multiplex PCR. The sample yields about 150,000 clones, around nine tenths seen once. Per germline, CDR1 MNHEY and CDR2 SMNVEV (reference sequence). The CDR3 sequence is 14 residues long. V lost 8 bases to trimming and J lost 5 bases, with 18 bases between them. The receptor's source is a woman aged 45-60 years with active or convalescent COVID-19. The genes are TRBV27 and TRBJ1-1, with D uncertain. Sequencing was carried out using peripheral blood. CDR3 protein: CASSPGGLRTEAFF. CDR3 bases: TGTGCCAGCTCGCCCGGCGGTCTCCGGACTGAAGCTTTCTTT.